This T cell receptor beta chain came from a study of blood T cell repertoires in COVID-19. Study context: Nucleic acid was either cDNA or gDNA, and it came from T cells, B-cell-depleted T cells, or PBMCs.

The V and J ends lost 5 bases and 12 bases respectively, with 17 bases between them. This CDR3 region has 13 residues. Germline V lookup: CDR1 SGHTA, CDR2 FQGNSA. Assay used: immunoSEQ multiplex PCR; TCRdb lists only in-frame clones, some missing. The profile covers a few hundred thousand clones, with 80% to 90% appearing a single time and about 7.8% taken by the ten largest. This chain joins TRBV7-2 and TRBJ1-5; D uncertain. The sample comprised peripheral blood. The TCR comes from a woman between 50 and 59 years old who had recovered from COVID-19. This CDR3 is CASSLGRDNFQHF. CDR3 nucleotide sequence: TGTGCCAGCAGCCTAGGGCGGGATAACTTCCAGCATTTT. Full variable domain (missing parts from reference TRBV7-2 and TRBJ1-5): GAGVSQSPSNKVTEKGKDVELRCDPISGHTALYWYRQSLGQGLEFLIYFQGNSAPDKSGLPSDRFSAERTGGSVSTLTIQRTQQEDSAVYLCASSLGRDNFQHFGDGTRLSIL.